The clone carrying this T cell receptor (beta chain) appeared many times. Its matching antigen is unknown. These data belong to a study of molecular identifiers for immune sequencing clone quantification. The V gene lost 5 bases and the J gene lost 0 bases, with 10 bases spanning the gap. There are 14 residues in the CDR3. In germline, CDR1 is LNHDA, CDR2 SQIVND (reference sequence). TCRdb analysed the PCR reads with MiXCR anew, one entry per CDR3 protein. This sample has tens of thousands of distinct CDR3 sequences, with approximately 25% found just once. Findings of the study overall: Spiked Jurkat TCR RNA from one cell was reportedly detectable among fewer than 1.3 million naive cells.

This receptor was taken from a human donor in good health. Some libraries in this study had Jurkat cell RNA spiked in. The chain employs TRBV19 and TRBJ1-1; no definite D call. The sequenced sample was naive CD8+ T cells from blood, with Jurkat cell RNA spiked in. Indicated subset: FACS-sorted CD8+CD4-CCR7+CD45RA+ naive T cells. The CDR3 sequence is CASSLGPMNTEAFF. The CDR3 region has the DNA TGTGCCAGTAGTCTGGGCCCGATGAACACTGAAGCTTTCTTT.